This entry features one T cell receptor beta chain sequence. Sequencing of TCR beta was performed on blood CD8+ and CD4+ T cells. The multiple sclerosis controls, all treatment-naive patients, had relapsing-remitting disease that was stable or active. The CD8+ and CD4+ T cells were isolated magnetically using a negative isolation approach, whereas the TEMRA cells were enriched by FACS. Reverse transcription of roughly 0.5 to 1 ug RNA was carried out with random hexamers. TCR beta CDR3 was amplified by immunoSEQ multiplex PCR. This amplification extended across 54 Vbeta and 13 Jbeta segments. TCRdb reprocessed the immunoSEQ multiplex PCR reads via MiXCR and lists one record per CDR3 protein. Of approximately 230,000 distinct CDR3 sequences listed, 93% are singletons. The germline V gene encodes CDR1 SGHDN and CDR2 FVKESK. V was clipped by 4 bases and J by 4 bases; unmatched bases: 5. This CDR3 comprises 14 residues.

This record belongs to a study of CD8 T cells in Susac syndrome. This clonotype was obtained from a human donor with multiple sclerosis. The source material was CD4+ T cells from PBMCs. The chain employs TRBV14 and TRBJ2-3, with 7 bases identical to TRBD1. CDR3 sequence reads: CASSLLQGADTQYF. The CDR3 nucleotides are TGTGCCAGCAGCCTACTCCAGGGGGCAGATACGCAGTATTTT.